This TCR beta chain was sequenced during a study of OX40 agonist ivuxolimab in advanced cancers. In the study overall: Ivuxolimab, an antibody acting as an agonist of OX40 (CD134), was used to treat patients.

On this clone itself: The antigen is undetermined.

Study-wide results and limits: Expanded clones were, on average, more numerous in CD8+ T cells than in CD4+.

Only in-frame clones appear in the TCRdb table, and some are missing; sequencing was by immunoSEQ multiplex PCR. The sample includes under 90,000 clones, roughly 86% of them seen just once. The CDR3 sequence is 13 residues long. Germline CDR1 SSHAT, CDR2 FNYEAQ (reference sequence). Trimming stripped 2 bases from V and 8 bases from J, with 12 bases between. Sequencing was performed on CD4+ or CD8+ T cells sorted from blood, taken in a trial of the OX40 agonist ivuxolimab. The source of this sequence is an adult with an advanced solid tumor such as melanoma, head and neck, liver or kidney cancer. The chain recombines TRBV7-7 with TRBJ1-1, with D maybe TRBD1 (5 bases). The CDR3 here is CASSLSPAGEAFF. The CDR3 DNA reads TGTGCCAGCAGCTTAAGTCCCGCAGGGGAAGCTTTCTTT.